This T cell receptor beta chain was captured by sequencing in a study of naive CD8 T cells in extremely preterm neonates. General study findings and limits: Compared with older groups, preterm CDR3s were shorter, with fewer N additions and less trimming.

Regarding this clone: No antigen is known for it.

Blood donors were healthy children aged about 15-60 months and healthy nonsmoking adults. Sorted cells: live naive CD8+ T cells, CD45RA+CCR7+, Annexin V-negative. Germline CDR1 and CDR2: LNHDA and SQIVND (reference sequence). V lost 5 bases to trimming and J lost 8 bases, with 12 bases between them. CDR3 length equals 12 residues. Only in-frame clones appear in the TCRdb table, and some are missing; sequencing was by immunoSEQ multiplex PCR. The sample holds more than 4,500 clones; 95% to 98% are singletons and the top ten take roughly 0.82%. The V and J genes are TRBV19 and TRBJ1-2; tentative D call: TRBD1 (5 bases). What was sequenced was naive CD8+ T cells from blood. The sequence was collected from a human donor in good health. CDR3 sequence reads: CASSGAVLGYTF. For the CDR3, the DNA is TGTGCCAGTAGTGGGGCCGTCTTGGGCTACACCTTC.